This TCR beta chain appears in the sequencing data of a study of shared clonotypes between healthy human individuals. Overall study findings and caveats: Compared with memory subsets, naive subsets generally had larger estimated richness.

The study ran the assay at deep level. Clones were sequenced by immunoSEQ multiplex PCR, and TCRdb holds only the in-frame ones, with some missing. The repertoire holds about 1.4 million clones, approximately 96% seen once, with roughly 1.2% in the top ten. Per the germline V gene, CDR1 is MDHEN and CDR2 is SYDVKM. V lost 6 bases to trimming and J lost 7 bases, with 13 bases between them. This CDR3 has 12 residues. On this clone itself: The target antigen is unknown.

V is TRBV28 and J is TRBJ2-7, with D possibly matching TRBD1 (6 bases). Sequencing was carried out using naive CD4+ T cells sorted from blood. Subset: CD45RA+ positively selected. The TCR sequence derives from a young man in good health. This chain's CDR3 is CASREQGLEQYF. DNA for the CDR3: TGTGCCAGCAGGGAACAGGGTTTGGAGCAGTACTTC.